Included here is one TCR beta chain sequence, with context. Its antigen is not identified. The data stem from a study of immune evolution from preneoplasia to lung adenocarcinoma. The repertoire was sequenced with immunoSEQ multiplex PCR; TCRdb's copy has only in-frame clones and lacks some. The sample has thousands of clones; 75% to 85% are singletons. CDR3 size: 16 residues. V lost 6 bases to trimming and J lost 6 bases, with 21 bases between them. Germline V gene lookup returns CDR1 MDHEN and CDR2 SYDVKM. Points from the study as a whole: Top clone frequencies peaked in normal lung, apparently declining through invasive adenocarcinoma. Later-stage lesions seemingly showed higher T cell density and diversity than normal lung.

This chain links TRBV28 with TRBJ1-5; perhaps TRBD1 as D (5 bases). This TCR came from a person aged 60-79 years with lung adenocarcinoma. The sequencing sample was made of FFPE adjacent normal lung tissue. This CDR3 is CASSARRKAGGQPQHF. In DNA form, the CDR3 reads TGTGCCAGCAGCGCCAGGCGAAAGGCCGGGGGTCAGCCCCAGCATTTT.